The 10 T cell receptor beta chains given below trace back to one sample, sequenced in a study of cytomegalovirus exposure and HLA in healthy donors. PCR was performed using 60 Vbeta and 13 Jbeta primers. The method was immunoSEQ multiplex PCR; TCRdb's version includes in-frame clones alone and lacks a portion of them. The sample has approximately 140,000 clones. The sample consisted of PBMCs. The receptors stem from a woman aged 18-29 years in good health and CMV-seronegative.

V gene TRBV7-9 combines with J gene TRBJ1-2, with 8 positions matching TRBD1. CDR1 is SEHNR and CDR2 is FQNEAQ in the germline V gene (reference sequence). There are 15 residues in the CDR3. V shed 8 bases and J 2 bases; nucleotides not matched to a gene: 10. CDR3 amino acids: CASGGQVWRNYGYTF. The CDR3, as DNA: TGTGCCAGCGGGGGACAGGTCTGGCGGAACTATGGCTACACCTTC.

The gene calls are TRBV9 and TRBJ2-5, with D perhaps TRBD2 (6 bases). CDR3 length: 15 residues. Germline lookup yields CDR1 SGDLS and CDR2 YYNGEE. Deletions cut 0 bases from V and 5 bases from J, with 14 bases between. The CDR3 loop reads CASSVEGRDGETQYF. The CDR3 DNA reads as TGTGCCAGCAGCGTAGAGGGGCGGGACGGCGAGACCCAGTACTTC.

The CDR3 loop reads CASSFSGPNTEAFF. The CDR3 nucleotides are TGTGCCAGCAGCTTTTCAGGGCCGAACACTGAAGCTTTCTTT. V and J are TRBV27 and TRBJ1-1; D might be TRBD1 (5 bases). CDR1 is MNHEY, CDR2 SMNVEV, per germline (reference sequence). V dropped 6 bases and J dropped 1 base, with 12 bases sitting between them. The CDR3 totals 14 residues.

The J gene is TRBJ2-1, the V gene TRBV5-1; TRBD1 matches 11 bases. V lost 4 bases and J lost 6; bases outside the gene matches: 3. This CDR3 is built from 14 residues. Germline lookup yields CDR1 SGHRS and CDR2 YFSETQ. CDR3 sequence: CASSDGTGGNEQFF. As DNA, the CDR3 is TGCGCCAGCAGCGACGGGACAGGGGGCAATGAGCAGTTCTTC.

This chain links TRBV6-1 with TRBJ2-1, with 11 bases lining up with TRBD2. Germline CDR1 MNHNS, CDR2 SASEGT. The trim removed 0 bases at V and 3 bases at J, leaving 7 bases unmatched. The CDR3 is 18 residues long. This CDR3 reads CASSEAPVAGGFYNEQFF. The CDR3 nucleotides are TGTGCCAGCAGTGAAGCGCCGGTAGCGGGAGGGTTCTACAATGAGCAGTTCTTC.

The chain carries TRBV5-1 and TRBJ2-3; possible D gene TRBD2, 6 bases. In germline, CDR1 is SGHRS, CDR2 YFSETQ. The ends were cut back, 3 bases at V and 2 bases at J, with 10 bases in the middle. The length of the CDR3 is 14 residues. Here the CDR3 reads CASSSAGVTDTQYF. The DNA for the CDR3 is TGCGCCAGCAGCTCAGCGGGTGTCACAGATACGCAGTATTTT.

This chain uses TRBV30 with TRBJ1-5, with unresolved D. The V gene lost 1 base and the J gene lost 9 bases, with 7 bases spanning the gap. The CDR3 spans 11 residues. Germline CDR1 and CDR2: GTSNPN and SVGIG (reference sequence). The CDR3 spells CAWSGVGPQHF. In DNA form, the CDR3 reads TGTGCCTGGAGTGGTGTCGGGCCCCAGCATTTT.

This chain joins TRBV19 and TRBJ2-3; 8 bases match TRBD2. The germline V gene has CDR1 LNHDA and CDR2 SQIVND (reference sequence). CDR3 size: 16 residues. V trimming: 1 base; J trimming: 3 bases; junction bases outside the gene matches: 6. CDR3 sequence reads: CASSIGAGGETDTQYF. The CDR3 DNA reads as TGTGCCAGTAGTATAGGGGCGGGGGGCGAGACAGATACGCAGTATTTT.

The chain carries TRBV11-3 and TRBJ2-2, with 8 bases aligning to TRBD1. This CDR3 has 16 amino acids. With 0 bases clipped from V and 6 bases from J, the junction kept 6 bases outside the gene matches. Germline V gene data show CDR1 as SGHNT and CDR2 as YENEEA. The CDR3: CASSLDGTGGPGELFF. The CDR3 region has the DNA TGTGCCAGCAGCTTAGATGGGACAGGTGGGCCCGGGGAGCTGTTTTTT.

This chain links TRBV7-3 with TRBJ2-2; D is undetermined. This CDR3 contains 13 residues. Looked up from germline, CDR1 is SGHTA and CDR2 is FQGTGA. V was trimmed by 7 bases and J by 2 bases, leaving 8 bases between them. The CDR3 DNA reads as TGTGCCAGCACCCAGGCCAACACCGGGGAGCTGTTTTTT. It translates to CASTQANTGELFF. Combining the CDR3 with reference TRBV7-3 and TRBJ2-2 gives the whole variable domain GAGVSQTPSNKVTEKGKYVELRCDPISGHTALYWYRQSLGQGPEFLIYFQGTGAADDSGLPNDRFFAVRPEGSVSTLKIQRTERGDSAVYLCASTQANTGELFFGEGSRLTVL.